This T cell receptor beta chain was sequenced for a study of blood T cell repertoires in COVID-19. Only in-frame clones appear in the TCRdb table, and some are missing; sequencing was by immunoSEQ multiplex PCR. The sample has 360,000 or so clones, around 90% seen once. The ends lost 4 bases at V and 4 bases at J; junction bases unmatched: 5. The CDR3 has 15 residues. Germline loops: CDR1 MGHDK, CDR2 SYGVNS. The clonotype comes from a man aged 18 to 30 with active or convalescent COVID-19. V is TRBV25-1 and J is TRBJ2-1, with TRBD2 matching 9 bases. The sample taken for sequencing was peripheral blood. CDR3 sequence reads: CASSVRLAAYNEQFF. CDR3 sequence (DNA): TGTGCCAGCAGTGTTAGACTAGCGGCATACAATGAGCAGTTCTTC.